This T cell receptor (beta chain) was recovered during a study of blood T cell repertoires in COVID-19. Original handling: Nucleated cell number was recorded as an estimate derived from reference gene primer amplification. Sequencing was performed with immunoSEQ multiplex PCR; in TCRdb, only in-frame clones are kept and a portion is missing. From that table come the V and J calls and clone size; the DNA was used to work out D and trimming. Of hundreds of thousands of clones listed, over 70% were seen once; the top ten hold around 3.2%. CDR1 and CDR2 (germline): SGHDN, FVKESK. With 1 base clipped from V and 4 bases from J, the junction kept 7 bases outside the gene matches. The CDR3 sequence is 18 residues long.

This clonotype was sampled from a woman of 80 years or more with acute or convalescent COVID-19. The V call is TRBV14, the J call TRBJ2-1, with 13 bases identical to TRBD2. Material: peripheral blood. The DNA for the CDR3 is TGTGCCAGCAGCCAAGCGAAACTAGCGGGGGGGAAATACAATGAGCAGTTCTTC. Amino acids: CASSQAKLAGGKYNEQFF.